One sample yielded the 26 T cell receptor beta chains listed below, sequenced in a study of T cells in Graves' hyperthyroidism and ophthalmopathy. The CDR3 regions of TCR beta were amplified from RNA transcripts. Carried out on the TCR CDR3, a first-round RT-PCR used the HTBI primer set. A single record per CDR3 protein comes from TCRdb applying MiXCR to the multiplex PCR reads. The table has hundreds of thousands of distinct CDR3 sequences, about a sixth seen once. Material: blood. The receptors stem from a woman between 18 and 29 years old with Graves' hyperthyroidism.

This clonotype has more than one count but fewer than ten. V gene TRBV12-3 or TRBV12-4 combines with J gene TRBJ2-3, with TRBD1 matching over 10 bases. CDR3 length: 16 residues. Losses at the gene ends were 5 bases for V and 4 bases for J; bases not matched to a gene: 9. DNA of the CDR3: TGTGCCAGCAGTGTACTCCGGGACAGGGGCGCAGATACGCAGTATTTT. Translating it yields CASSVLRDRGADTQYF.

The sample holds a few counts of this clonotype. J is TRBJ2-3 and V is TRBV4-3, with D unresolved. The germline V and J ends were trimmed by 0 bases and 6 bases, with 4 bases remaining between them. The CDR3 runs 12 residues. Germline assignment: CDR1 LGHNA and CDR2 YSLEER. The CDR3 region is CASSQDMDTQYF. Written as DNA, the CDR3 is TGCGCCAGCAGCCAAGATATGGATACGCAGTATTTT.

The chain employs TRBV7-2 and TRBJ2-3; possibly TRBD1 or TRBD2 for D (6 bases each). Trimming stripped 5 bases from V and 0 bases from J, with 12 bases between. This CDR3 is built from 15 residues. Germline V CDR1 and CDR2: SGHTA, FQGNSA. Written as DNA, the CDR3 is TGTGCCAGCAGCCCCGGGGGCCATAGCACAGATACGCAGTATTTT. It translates to CASSPGGHSTDTQYF.

This clonotype was counted ten times or more. The V and J genes are TRBV24-1 and TRBJ2-3; D call uncertain. CDR1 and CDR2 (germline): KGHDR, SFDVKD. V was shortened by 3 bases and J by 0 bases, with 9 bases between the two germline ends. The CDR3 length is 15 residues. The CDR3 nucleotides are TGTGCCACCAGTGATCCTGGAGATAGCACAGATACGCAGTATTTT. Its protein is CATSDPGDSTDTQYF.

In its sample, this clonotype was seen a few times. The chain employs TRBV7-8 and TRBJ1-1; D remains ambiguous. Germline values: CDR1 SGHVS, CDR2 FQNEAQ. Trimming took off 6 bases at V and 0 bases at J, with 8 bases between the two ends. The CDR3 consists of 13 residues. The CDR3: CASSSAVNTEAFF. The CDR3 coding sequence is TGTGCCAGCAGTTCGGCGGTGAACACTGAAGCTTTCTTT.

About this clonotype: Mismatch with germline at one junction end may stem from a read error. The chain links TRBV5-1 to TRBJ1-2; possibly TRBD1 for D (5 bases). Germline CDR1 and CDR2: SGHRS and YFSETQ. The CDR3 has 17 amino acids. CDR3 amino acids: CASSSPKGQGPIYGYTF. DNA for the CDR3: TGTGCCAGCAGCTCGCCAAAGGGGCAGGGCCCTATCTATGGCTACACCTTC. Full variable domain (missing parts from reference TRBV5-1 and TRBJ1-2): KAGVTQTPRYLIKTRGQQVTLSCSPISGHRSVSWYQQTPGQGLQFLFEYFSETQRNKGNFPGRFSGRQFSNSRSEMNVSTLELGDSALYLCASSSPKGQGPIYGYTFGSGTRLTVV.

In this sample, this clonotype turned up a few times. The chain joins TRBV4-2 to TRBJ2-1; D is perhaps TRBD2 (5 bases). The CDR3 is 16 amino acids. The ends were cut back, 4 bases at V and 2 bases at J, with 15 bases in the middle. The germline V gene encodes CDR1 LGHNA and CDR2 YNFKEQ. CDR3 DNA sequence: TGTGCCAGCAGCCCTAGCACGGGAACGACCTACAATGAGCAGTTCTTC. Protein product: CASSPSTGTTYNEQFF.

Ten or more counts support this clonotype. V usage is TRBV14 and J usage is TRBJ2-7, with 10 bases lining up with TRBD2. The trim removed 4 bases at V and 0 bases at J, leaving 3 bases unmatched. Per the germline V gene, CDR1 is SGHDN and CDR2 is FVKESK. The CDR3 has 15 residues. In DNA, the CDR3 is TGTGCCAGCAGCCTTACTAGCGGGAACTCCTACGAGCAGTACTTC. This codes for CASSLTSGNSYEQYF.

This clonotype has a count of ten or more. V gene TRBV7-8 combines with J gene TRBJ2-3; unclear D gene. Trimming stripped 4 bases from V and 1 base from J, with 21 bases between. Germline V gives CDR1 SGHVS, CDR2 FQNEAQ. This CDR3 spans 18 amino acids. CDR3 amino acids: CASSSPDAEADRTDTQYF. CDR3 bases: TGTGCCAGCAGCTCCCCTGATGCGGAAGCCGACCGCACAGATACGCAGTATTTT.

This clonotype has just a few counts. Relative to the germline gene, one junction end is altered; a read error may explain this. The chain has TRBV28 and TRBJ2-1, with 7 bases lining up with TRBD2. Germline-derived CDR1 and CDR2 are MDHEN and SYDVKM. CDR3 length: 15 amino acids. The CDR3 DNA reads TGTGCCGGCAGCCCAAGCGGGACTGGGGACAATGAGCAGTTCTTC. Its protein product is CAGSPSGTGDNEQFF.

This clonotype appeared a few times. The chain employs TRBV19 and TRBJ1-2, with 7 positions matching TRBD1. The CDR3 runs 14 residues. The germline V gene has CDR1 LNHDA and CDR2 SQIVND (reference sequence). V trimming: 5 bases; J trimming: 0 bases; junction bases outside the gene matches: 3. This CDR3 reads CASSEDRTNYGYTF. The CDR3 DNA reads as TGTGCCAGTAGTGAGGACAGGACTAACTATGGCTACACCTTC.

This clonotype was counted ten times or more. The chain combines TRBV28 with TRBJ1-5; D is unresolved. V was clipped by 2 bases and J by 5 bases, with 10 bases between them. Germline values: CDR1 MDHEN, CDR2 SYDVKM. The CDR3 sequence is 14 residues long. The CDR3 nucleotides are TGTGCCAGCAGTTTAGGTGGAGAGTATCAGCCCCAGCATTTT. Translated: CASSLGGEYQPQHF.

This sequence joins TRBV5-5 and TRBJ2-2, with 8 bases matching TRBD2. Unmatched junction bases numbered 4, after V lost 0 bases and J lost 3 bases. The CDR3 sequence is 16 residues long. Germline V lookup: CDR1 SGHKS, CDR2 YYEKEE (reference sequence). The CDR3 DNA follows: TGTGCCAGCAGCTTGGAGGTAGCGGGGTACACCGGGGAGCTGTTTTTT. It yields the protein CASSLEVAGYTGELFF.

This clonotype was detected a few times. The V and J genes are TRBV20-1 and TRBJ2-3; D is unresolved. V was shortened by 5 bases and J by 0 bases, with 9 bases between the two germline ends. The CDR3 totals 13 residues. CDR1 and CDR2 (germline): DFQATT, SNEGSKA (reference sequence). The CDR3 protein is CSAPRPSTDTQYF. CDR3 nucleotides: TGCAGTGCTCCTAGACCCAGCACAGATACGCAGTATTTT.

This clonotype was recorded at least ten times. DNA for the CDR3: TGTGCCAGCAGACCGTGGGATCAAGAGACCCAGTACTTC. It translates to CASRPWDQETQYF. This chain links TRBV28 with TRBJ2-5; D not resolved. Per the germline V gene, CDR1 is MDHEN and CDR2 is SYDVKM. The CDR3 runs 13 residues. V lost 6 bases and J 2 bases, leaving 10 bases between the germline ends. The variable domain in full, with the rest retrieved from reference TRBV28 and TRBJ2-5, is DVKVTQSSRYLVKRTGEKVFLECVQDMDHENMFWYRQDPGLGLRLIYFSYDVKMKEKGDIPEGYSVSREKKERFSLILESASTNQTSMYLCASRPWDQETQYFGPGTRLLVL.

This clonotype has just a few counts. The chain employs TRBV3-1 and TRBJ1-4, with 7 bases that match TRBD1. The ends lost 0 bases at V and 4 bases at J; junction bases unmatched: 23. This CDR3 is built from 22 residues. CDR1 is LGHDT, CDR2 YNNKEL, per germline (reference sequence). Here the CDR3 reads CASSQDLGWDRNIPLLNEKLFF. CDR3 DNA sequence: TGTGCCAGCAGCCAAGATCTAGGTTGGGACAGAAATATCCCCCTCCTTAATGAAAAACTGTTTTTT.

The rearrangement uses TRBV6-1 and TRBJ2-5; weak D call: TRBD2 (7 bases). CDR3 length: 14 amino acids. Germline V gives CDR1 MNHNS, CDR2 SASEGT. V was shortened by 5 bases and J by 4 bases, with 14 bases between the two germline ends. The CDR3 spells CASSFGRGAETQYF. The CDR3 DNA sequence: TGTGCCAGCAGTTTCGGACGGGGGGCAGAGACCCAGTACTTC.

The chain links TRBV9 to TRBJ1-2, with TRBD1 matching 7 bases. The germline gives CDR1 SGDLS, CDR2 YYNGEE. With 4 bases clipped from V and 3 bases from J, the junction kept 9 bases outside the gene matches. The length of the CDR3 is 15 residues. The CDR3 DNA is TGTGCCAGCAGCCCCCACGGACAGGAATACTATGGCTACACCTTC. Translating gives CASSPHGQEYYGYTF. The entire variable domain, with the rest obtained from reference TRBV9 and TRBJ1-2, is as follows: DSGVTQTPKHLITATGQRVTLRCSPRSGDLSVYWYQQSLDQGLQFLIQYYNGEERAKGNILERFSAQQFPDLHSELNLSSLELGDSALYFCASSPHGQEYYGYTFGSGTRLTVV.

The J gene is TRBJ1-1, the V gene TRBV20-1; 7 bases fit TRBD1. The V gene's germline CDR1 is DFQATT and CDR2 SNEGSKA (reference sequence). The CDR3 has 13 amino acids. Trimming took 0 bases from V and 5 from J; bases not matched to a gene: 3. The DNA of the CDR3 is TGCAGTGCTAGAGAGGCGACAGGGACTGAAGCTTTCTTT. Protein: CSAREATGTEAFF.

This clonotype was found many times. DNA for the CDR3: TGTGCCAGCAGTCACAGGGGTCACACTGAAGCTTTCTTT. Its protein is CASSHRGHTEAFF. This chain connects TRBV6-1 to TRBJ1-1, with 7 bases lining up with TRBD1. Per germline, CDR1 MNHNS and CDR2 SASEGT. CDR3 length equals 13 residues. The V segment lost 5 bases and the J segment 3 bases; nucleotides outside the gene matches: 3.

This clonotype was seen a handful of times. The genes are TRBV3-1 and TRBJ1-2; TRBD1 matches 7 bases. This CDR3 has 11 residues. The germline CDR1 and CDR2 sequences are LGHDT and YNNKEL (reference sequence). With 8 bases clipped from V and 5 bases from J, the junction kept 2 bases outside the gene matches. The CDR3, as DNA: TGTGCCAGCGGACAGGATTATGGCTACACCTTC. Its protein is CASGQDYGYTF.

The chain recombines TRBV5-1 with TRBJ1-5; D is undetermined. The ends were cut back, 0 bases at V and 3 bases at J, with 13 bases in the middle. Germline CDR1 SGHRS, CDR2 YFSETQ. CDR3 size: 16 residues. CDR3 loop: CASSLEPQSNNQPQHF. CDR3 nucleotide sequence: TGCGCCAGCAGCTTGGAACCACAGAGCAACAATCAGCCCCAGCATTTT.

This clonotype was picked up many times. The gene calls are TRBV7-9 and TRBJ2-2; D possibly corresponds to TRBD2 (5 bases). Germline CDR1 reads SEHNR; CDR2 reads FQNEAQ (reference sequence). CDR3 length: 13 residues. V dropped 2 bases and J dropped 5 bases, with 6 bases sitting between them. This CDR3 is CASSLRETGELFF. For the CDR3, the DNA is TGTGCCAGCAGCTTACGGGAAACCGGGGAGCTGTTTTTT.

This clonotype was seen a few times. The CDR3 DNA reads TGTGCCACCAGTGATGCTAGACAGGGGGCGGATGAGCAGTTCTTC. This encodes CATSDARQGADEQFF. The chain couples TRBV24-1 to TRBJ2-1, with 10 positions matching TRBD1. The CDR3 contains 15 residues. Germline loops: CDR1 KGHDR, CDR2 SFDVKD. V dropped 3 bases and J dropped 8; count of bases not matched to a gene: 6.

In this sample, this clonotype turned up many times. The genes are TRBV6-2 or TRBV6-3 and TRBJ2-7; 8 bases agree with TRBD1. The CDR3 length is 15 residues. The germline CDR1 and CDR2 sequences are MNHEY and SVGEGT. Germline trimming cut 3 bases from V and 3 bases from J; bases unmatched to any gene: 7. The CDR3 DNA follows: TGTGCCAGCAGTTATAGAGGACAGGGTGGCTACGAGCAGTACTTC. It is translated as CASSYRGQGGYEQYF.

The chain carries TRBV20-1 and TRBJ2-5; 14 nucleotides match TRBD2. V trimming: 0 bases; J trimming: 1 base; junction bases outside the gene matches: 4. CDR1 and CDR2 from the germline V gene are DFQATT and SNEGSKA (reference sequence). This CDR3 has 17 amino acids. The CDR3 is CSARDLTSGRVQETQYF. As DNA, the CDR3 is TGCAGTGCTAGAGATTTGACTAGCGGGAGGGTCCAAGAGACCCAGTACTTC.